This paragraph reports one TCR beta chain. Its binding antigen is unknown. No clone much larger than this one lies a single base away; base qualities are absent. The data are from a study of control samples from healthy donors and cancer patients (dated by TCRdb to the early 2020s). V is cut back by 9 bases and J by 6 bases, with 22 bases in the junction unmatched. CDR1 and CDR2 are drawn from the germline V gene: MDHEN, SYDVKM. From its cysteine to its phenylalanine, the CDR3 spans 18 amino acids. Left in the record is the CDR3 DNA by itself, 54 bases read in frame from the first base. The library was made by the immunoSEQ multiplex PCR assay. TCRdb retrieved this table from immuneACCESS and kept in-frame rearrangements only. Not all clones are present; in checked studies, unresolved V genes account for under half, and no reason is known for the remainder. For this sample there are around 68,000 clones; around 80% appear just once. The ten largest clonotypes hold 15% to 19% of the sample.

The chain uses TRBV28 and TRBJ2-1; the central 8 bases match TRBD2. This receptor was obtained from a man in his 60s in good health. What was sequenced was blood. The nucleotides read TGTGCCAGTGACGGGGGGGCGCAGGGATTTAAACCATTCAATGAGCAGTTCTTC. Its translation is CASDGGAQGFKPFNEQFF. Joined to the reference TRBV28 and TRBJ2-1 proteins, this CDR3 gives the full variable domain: DVKVTQSSRYLVKRTGEKVFLECVQDMDHENMFWYRQDPGLGLRLIYFSYDVKMKEKGDIPEGYSVSREKKERFSLILESASTNQTSMYLCASDGGAQGFKPFNEQFFGPGTRLTVL.